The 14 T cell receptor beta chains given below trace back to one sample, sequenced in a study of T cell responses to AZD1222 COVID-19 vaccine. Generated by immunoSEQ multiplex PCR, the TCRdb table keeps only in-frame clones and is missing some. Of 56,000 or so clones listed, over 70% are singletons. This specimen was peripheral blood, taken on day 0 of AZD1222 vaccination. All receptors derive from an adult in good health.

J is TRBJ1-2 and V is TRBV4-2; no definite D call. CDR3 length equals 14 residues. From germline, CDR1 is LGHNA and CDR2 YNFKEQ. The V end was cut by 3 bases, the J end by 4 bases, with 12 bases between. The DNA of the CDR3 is TGTGCCAGCAGCCACGGAGTGTCAGGCTATGGCTACACCTTC. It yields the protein CASSHGVSGYGYTF.

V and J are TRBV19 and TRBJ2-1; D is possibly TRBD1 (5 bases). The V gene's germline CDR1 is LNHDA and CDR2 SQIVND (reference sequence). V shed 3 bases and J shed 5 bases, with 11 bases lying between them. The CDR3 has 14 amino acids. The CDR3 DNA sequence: TGTGCCAGTAGTATCTCAGGGATTGACAATGAGCAGTTCTTC. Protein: CASSISGIDNEQFF.

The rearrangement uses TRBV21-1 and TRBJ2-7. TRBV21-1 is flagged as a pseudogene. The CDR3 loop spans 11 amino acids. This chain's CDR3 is CASSKLVEQYF. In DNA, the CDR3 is TGTGCCAGCAGCAAATTGGTAGAGCAGTACTTC.

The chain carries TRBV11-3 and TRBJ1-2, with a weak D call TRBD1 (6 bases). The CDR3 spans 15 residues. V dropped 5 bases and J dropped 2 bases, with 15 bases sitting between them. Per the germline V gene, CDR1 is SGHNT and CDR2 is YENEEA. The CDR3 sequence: CASSPQITGNYGYTF. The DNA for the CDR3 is TGTGCCAGCAGCCCCCAAATTACAGGGAACTATGGCTACACCTTC.

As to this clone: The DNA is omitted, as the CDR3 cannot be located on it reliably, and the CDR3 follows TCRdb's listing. The CDR3 spells CASSISFGKGAPFF. The chain joins TRBV19 to TRBJ1-1. The CDR3 length equals 14 residues, ends included. Germline V CDR1 and CDR2: LNHDA, SQIVND (reference sequence).

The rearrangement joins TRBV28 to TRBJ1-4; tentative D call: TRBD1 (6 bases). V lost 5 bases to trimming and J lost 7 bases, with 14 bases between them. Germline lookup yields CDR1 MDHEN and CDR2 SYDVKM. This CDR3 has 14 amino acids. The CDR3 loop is CASSKGGVAEKLFF. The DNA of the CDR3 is TGTGCCAGCAGTAAGGGGGGGGTGGCTGAAAAACTGTTTTTT.

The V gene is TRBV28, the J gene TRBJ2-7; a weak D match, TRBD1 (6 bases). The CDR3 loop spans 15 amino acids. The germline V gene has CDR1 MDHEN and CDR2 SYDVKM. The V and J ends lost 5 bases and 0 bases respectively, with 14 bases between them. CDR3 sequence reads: CASSPTGLSSYEQYF. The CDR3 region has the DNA TGTGCCAGCAGTCCTACAGGGTTAAGCTCCTACGAGCAGTACTTC.

The CDR3 loop reads CASSSQGGASYEQYF. In DNA form, the CDR3 reads TGTGCCAGCAGCTCACAGGGGGGCGCCTCCTACGAGCAGTACTTC. V usage is TRBV7-3 and J usage is TRBJ2-7, with TRBD1 identical over 8 bases. V dropped 4 bases and J dropped 0; count of bases not matched to a gene: 5. Germline CDR1 and CDR2: SGHTA and FQGTGA. CDR3 length equals 15 residues.

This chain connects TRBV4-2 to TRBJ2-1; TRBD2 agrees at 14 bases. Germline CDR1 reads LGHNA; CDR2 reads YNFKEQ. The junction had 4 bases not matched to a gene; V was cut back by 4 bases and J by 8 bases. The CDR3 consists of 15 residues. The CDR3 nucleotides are TGTGCCAGCAGCCGGGGACTAGCGGGAGAGTATGAGCAGTTCTTC. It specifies CASSRGLAGEYEQFF.

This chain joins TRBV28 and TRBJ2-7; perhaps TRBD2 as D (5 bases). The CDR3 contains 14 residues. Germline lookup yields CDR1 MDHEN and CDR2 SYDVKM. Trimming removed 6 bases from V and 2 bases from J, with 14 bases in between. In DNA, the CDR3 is TGTGCCAGCAGGGAGAGCGGCGAAACCTACGAGCAGTACTTC. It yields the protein CASRESGETYEQYF.

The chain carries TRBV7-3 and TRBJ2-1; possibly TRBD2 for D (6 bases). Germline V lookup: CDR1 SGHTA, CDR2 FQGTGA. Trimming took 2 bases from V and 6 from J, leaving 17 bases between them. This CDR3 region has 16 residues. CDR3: CASSLEGPPGSNEQFF. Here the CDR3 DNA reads TGTGCCAGCAGCTTAGAGGGGCCCCCCGGGAGCAATGAGCAGTTCTTC. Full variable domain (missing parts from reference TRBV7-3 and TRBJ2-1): GAGVSQTPSNKVTEKGKYVELRCDPISGHTALYWYRQSLGQGPEFLIYFQGTGAADDSGLPNDRFFAVRPEGSVSTLKIQRTERGDSAVYLCASSLEGPPGSNEQFFGPGTRLTVL.

As DNA, the CDR3 is TGTGCCACCAGCAGGCTTGAACGGAGCACAGATACGCAGTATTTT. Translated: CATSRLERSTDTQYF. The gene calls are TRBV15 and TRBJ2-3; D not resolved. Trimming pared 3 bases from V and 0 bases from J, leaving 10 bases between. The CDR3 length is 15 residues. In germline, CDR1 is LNHNV, CDR2 YYDKDF (reference sequence).

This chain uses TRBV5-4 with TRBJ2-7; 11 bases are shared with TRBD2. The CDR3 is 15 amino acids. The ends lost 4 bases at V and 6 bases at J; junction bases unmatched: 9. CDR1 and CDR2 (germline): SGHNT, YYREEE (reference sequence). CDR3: CASSLRTSGWGEQYF. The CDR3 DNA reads TGTGCCAGCAGCCTCCGGACTAGCGGGTGGGGCGAGCAGTACTTC. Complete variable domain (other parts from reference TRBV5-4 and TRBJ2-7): ETGVTQSPTHLIKTRGQQVTLRCSSQSGHNTVSWYQQALGQGPQFIFQYYREEENGRGNFPPRFSGLQFPNYSSELNVNALELDDSALYLCASSLRTSGWGEQYFGPGTRLTVT.

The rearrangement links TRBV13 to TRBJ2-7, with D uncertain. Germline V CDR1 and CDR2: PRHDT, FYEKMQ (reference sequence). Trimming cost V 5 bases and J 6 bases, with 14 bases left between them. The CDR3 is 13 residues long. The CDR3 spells CASSLTLWGEQYF. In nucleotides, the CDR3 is TGTGCCAGCAGCCTAACCCTTTGGGGCGAGCAGTACTTC.